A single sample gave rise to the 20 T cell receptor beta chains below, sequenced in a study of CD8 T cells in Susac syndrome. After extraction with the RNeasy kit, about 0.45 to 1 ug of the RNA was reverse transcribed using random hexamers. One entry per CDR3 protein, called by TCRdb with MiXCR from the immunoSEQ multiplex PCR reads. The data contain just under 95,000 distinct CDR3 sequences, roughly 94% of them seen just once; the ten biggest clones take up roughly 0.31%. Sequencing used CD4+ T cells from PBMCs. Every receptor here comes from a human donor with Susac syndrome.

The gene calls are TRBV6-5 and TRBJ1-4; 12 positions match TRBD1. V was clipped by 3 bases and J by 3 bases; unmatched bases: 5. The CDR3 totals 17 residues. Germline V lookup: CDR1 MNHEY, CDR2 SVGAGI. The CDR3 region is CASSYGTGGMSNEKLFF. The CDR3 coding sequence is TGTGCCAGCAGTTATGGGACAGGGGGCATGTCTAATGAAAAACTGTTTTTT.

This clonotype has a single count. The CDR3 region is CASSQDKRMRDEQYF. CDR3 nucleotides: TGCGCCAGCAGCCAAGATAAGAGGATGAGGGACGAGCAGTACTTC. This sequence joins TRBV4-1 and TRBJ2-7; D might be TRBD2 (5 bases). V gave up 0 bases and J gave up 5 bases, with 14 bases separating them. The CDR3 is 15 residues long. Looked up from germline, CDR1 is MGHRA and CDR2 is YSYEKL.

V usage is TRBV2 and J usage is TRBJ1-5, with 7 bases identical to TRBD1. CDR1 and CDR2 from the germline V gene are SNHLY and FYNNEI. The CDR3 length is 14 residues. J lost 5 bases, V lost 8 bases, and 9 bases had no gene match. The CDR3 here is CASQDTGVDQPQHF. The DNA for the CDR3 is TGTGCCAGCCAGGATACAGGGGTCGATCAGCCCCAGCATTTT.

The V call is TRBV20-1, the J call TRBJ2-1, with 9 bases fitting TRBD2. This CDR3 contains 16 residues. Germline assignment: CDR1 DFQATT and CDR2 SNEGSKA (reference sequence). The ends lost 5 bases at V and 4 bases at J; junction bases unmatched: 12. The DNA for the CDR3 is TGCAGTGCTCTGAAATCGCGGGGGGGCCTATACAATGAGCAGTTCTTC. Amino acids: CSALKSRGGLYNEQFF.

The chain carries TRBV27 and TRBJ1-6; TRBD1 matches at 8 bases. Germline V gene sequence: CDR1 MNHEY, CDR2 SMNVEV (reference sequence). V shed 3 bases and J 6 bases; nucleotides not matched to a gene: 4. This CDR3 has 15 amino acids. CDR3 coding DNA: TGTGCCAGCAGTTTTAATGGACAGGGTAATTCACCCCTCCACTTT. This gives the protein CASSFNGQGNSPLHF.

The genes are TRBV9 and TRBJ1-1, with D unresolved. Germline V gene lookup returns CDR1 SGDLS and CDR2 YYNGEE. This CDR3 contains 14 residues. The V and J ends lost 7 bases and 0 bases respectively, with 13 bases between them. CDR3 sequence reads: CASGGPGLNTEAFF. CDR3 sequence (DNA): TGTGCCAGCGGTGGGCCGGGTTTGAACACTGAAGCTTTCTTT.

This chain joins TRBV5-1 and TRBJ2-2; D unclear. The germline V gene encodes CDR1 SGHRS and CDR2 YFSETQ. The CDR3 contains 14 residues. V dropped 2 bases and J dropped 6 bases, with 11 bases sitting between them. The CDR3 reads CASSFLDESGELFF. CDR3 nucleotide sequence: TGCGCCAGCAGCTTCCTCGACGAGTCCGGGGAGCTGTTTTTT.

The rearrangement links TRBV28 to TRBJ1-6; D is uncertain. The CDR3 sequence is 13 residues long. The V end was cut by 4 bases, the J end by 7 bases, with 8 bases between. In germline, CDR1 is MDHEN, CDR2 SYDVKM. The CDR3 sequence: CASSSVLNSPLHF. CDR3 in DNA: TGTGCCAGCAGTTCGGTCCTCAATTCACCCCTCCACTTT. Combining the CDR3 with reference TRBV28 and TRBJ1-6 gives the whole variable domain DVKVTQSSRYLVKRTGEKVFLECVQDMDHENMFWYRQDPGLGLRLIYFSYDVKMKEKGDIPEGYSVSREKKERFSLILESASTNQTSMYLCASSSVLNSPLHFGNGTRLTVT.

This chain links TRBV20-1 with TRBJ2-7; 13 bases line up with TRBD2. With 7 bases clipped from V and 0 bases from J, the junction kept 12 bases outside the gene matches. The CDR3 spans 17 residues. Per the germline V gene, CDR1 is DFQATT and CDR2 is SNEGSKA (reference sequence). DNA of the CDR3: TGCAGTGTTACTGGACTAGCGGGGGCAGACGACTCCTACGAGCAGTACTTC. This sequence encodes CSVTGLAGADDSYEQYF.

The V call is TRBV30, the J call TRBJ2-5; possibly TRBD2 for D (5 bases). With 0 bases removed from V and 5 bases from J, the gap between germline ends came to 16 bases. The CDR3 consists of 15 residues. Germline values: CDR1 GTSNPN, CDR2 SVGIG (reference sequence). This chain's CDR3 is CAWSVHKGGGETQYF. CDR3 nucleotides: TGTGCCTGGAGTGTACATAAGGGCGGCGGGGAGACCCAGTACTTC.

CDR3 amino acids: CSAEGETNEKLFF. The CDR3 region has the DNA TGCAGCGCCGAGGGGGAGACTAATGAAAAACTGTTTTTT. This chain uses TRBV29-1 with TRBJ1-4; possibly TRBD1 for D (6 bases). Per germline, CDR1 SQVTM and CDR2 ANQGSEA. The CDR3 spans 13 residues. V was clipped by 7 bases and J by 2 bases, with 11 bases between them.

CDR3 residues: CSAAPYSGGDQETQYF. DNA for the CDR3: TGCAGTGCTGCCCCTTATAGCGGGGGAGACCAAGAGACCCAGTACTTC. The chain is built from TRBV20-1 and TRBJ2-5; 9 bases are a match to TRBD2. In germline, CDR1 is DFQATT, CDR2 SNEGSKA (reference sequence). The V gene end was trimmed by 5 bases and the J gene end by 0 bases; junction bases not matched to a gene: 10. CDR3 length: 16 residues.

CDR3 loop: CASSQFLGQFKNIQYF. In DNA form, the CDR3 reads TGTGCCAGCAGCCAATTTTTGGGACAGTTCAAAAACATTCAGTACTTC. The V gene is TRBV3-1, the J gene TRBJ2-4, with TRBD1 matching 7 bases. The germline gives CDR1 LGHDT, CDR2 YNNKEL (reference sequence). The V and J ends lost 2 bases and 3 bases, in that order; junction bases with no gene match: 7. The CDR3 extends over 16 amino acids.

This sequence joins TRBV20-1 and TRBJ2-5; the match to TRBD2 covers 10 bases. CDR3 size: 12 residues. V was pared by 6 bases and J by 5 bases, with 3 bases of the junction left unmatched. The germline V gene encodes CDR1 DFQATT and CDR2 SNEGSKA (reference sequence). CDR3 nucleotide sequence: TGCAGTGCCGGGACTAGCGATGAGACCCAGTACTTC. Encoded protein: CSAGTSDETQYF.

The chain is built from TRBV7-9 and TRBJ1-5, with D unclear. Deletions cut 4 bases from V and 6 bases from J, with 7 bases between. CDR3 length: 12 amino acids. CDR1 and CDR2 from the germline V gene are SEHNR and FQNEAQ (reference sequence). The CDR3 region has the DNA TGTGCCAGCAGCTCGTCGGGTCAGCCCCAGCATTTT. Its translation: CASSSSGQPQHF.

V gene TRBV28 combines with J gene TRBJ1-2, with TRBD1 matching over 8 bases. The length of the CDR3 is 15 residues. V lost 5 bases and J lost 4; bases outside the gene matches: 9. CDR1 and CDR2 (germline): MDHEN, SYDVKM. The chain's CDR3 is CASSPPTGVGYGYTF. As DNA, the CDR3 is TGTGCCAGCAGTCCCCCGACAGGGGTAGGCTATGGCTACACCTTC.

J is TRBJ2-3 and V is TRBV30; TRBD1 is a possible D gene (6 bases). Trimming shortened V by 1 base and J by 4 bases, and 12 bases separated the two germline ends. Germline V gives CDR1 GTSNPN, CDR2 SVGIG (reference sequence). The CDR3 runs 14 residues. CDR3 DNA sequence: TGTGCCTGGAGTGCAGGGGTCGAGGCAGATACGCAGTATTTT. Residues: CAWSAGVEADTQYF.

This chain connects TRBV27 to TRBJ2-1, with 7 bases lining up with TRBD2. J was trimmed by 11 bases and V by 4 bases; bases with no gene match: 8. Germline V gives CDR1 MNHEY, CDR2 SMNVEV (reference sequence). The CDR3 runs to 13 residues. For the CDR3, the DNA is TGTGCCAGCAGTTCGTCGACTAGCACAAAGCAGTTCTTC. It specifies CASSSSTSTKQFF.

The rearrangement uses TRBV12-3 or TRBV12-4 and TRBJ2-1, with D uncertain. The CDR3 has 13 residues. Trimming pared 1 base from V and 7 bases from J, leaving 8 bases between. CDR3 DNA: TGTGCCAGCAGTTTAGGCAGGATTAATGAGCAGTTCTTC. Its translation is CASSLGRINEQFF.

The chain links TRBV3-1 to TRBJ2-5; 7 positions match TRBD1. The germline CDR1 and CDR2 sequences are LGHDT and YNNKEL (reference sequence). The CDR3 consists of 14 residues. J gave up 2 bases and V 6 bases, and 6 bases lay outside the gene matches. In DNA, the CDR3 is TGTGCCAGCAGTAGACAGGGTGAACAAGAGACCCAGTACTTC. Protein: CASSRQGEQETQYF.